The 19 T cell receptor beta chains in this list originate from one sample, sequenced in a study of OX40 agonist ivuxolimab in advanced cancers. Profiling relied on immunoSEQ multiplex PCR, and the TCRdb table lists in-frame clones only, not all of them. Here the sample spans roughly 48,000 clones, approximately 79% being singletons. Sequenced here: CD4+ or CD8+ T cells sorted from blood, sampled in a trial of the OX40 agonist ivuxolimab. These receptors all stem from an adult with an advanced solid tumor such as melanoma, head and neck, liver or kidney cancer.

The genes are TRBV19 and TRBJ2-3; D gene uncertain. The CDR3 extends over 12 amino acids. Per the germline V gene, CDR1 is LNHDA and CDR2 is SQIVND (reference sequence). V shed 5 bases and J shed 1 base, with 4 bases lying between them. This CDR3 reads CASSPRTDTQYF. CDR3 DNA sequence: TGTGCCAGTAGTCCCCGCACAGATACGCAGTATTTT.

V is TRBV5-1 and J is TRBJ1-5; no firm D call. V gave up 4 bases and J gave up 10 bases, with 24 bases separating them. The CDR3 covers 16 residues. Germline V lookup: CDR1 SGHRS, CDR2 YFSETQ. The DNA of the CDR3 is TGCGCCAGCAGCCCGGGAGGGCGTTGGCCCCGGGATCCCCAGCATTTT. It translates to CASSPGGRWPRDPQHF.

V gene TRBV4-3 combines with J gene TRBJ2-6; 7 nucleotides agree with TRBD1. The CDR3 covers 16 residues. Unmatched junction bases numbered 7, after V lost 4 bases and J lost 4 bases. Germline V lookup: CDR1 LGHNA, CDR2 YSLEER. The CDR3 protein is CASSPGGSLGANVLTF. In DNA form, the CDR3 reads TGCGCCAGCAGCCCAGGGGGTTCGCTGGGGGCCAACGTCCTGACTTTC.

The chain joins TRBV30 to TRBJ1-5; D ambiguous. Germline lookup yields CDR1 GTSNPN and CDR2 SVGIG (reference sequence). Trimming removed 2 bases at V and 3 bases at J, with 11 bases between. The CDR3 runs to 14 residues. DNA for the CDR3: TGTGCCTGGAGTTCTAGTTCGTACAATCAGCCCCAGCATTTT. This sequence encodes CAWSSSSYNQPQHF.

The table lists this clone with a count of one. The genes are TRBV2 and TRBJ1-6; the D is unclear. The CDR3 length is 12 residues. V was shortened by 4 bases and J by 16 bases, with 14 bases between the two germline ends. Germline V CDR1 and CDR2: SNHLY, FYNNEI. The CDR3 is CASSGRTSFLHF. The CDR3, as DNA: TGTGCCAGCAGTGGGCGGACCTCTTTTCTCCACTTT.

The V gene is TRBV20-1, the J gene TRBJ1-2; 7 nucleotides agree with TRBD1. V lost 6 bases, J lost 9 bases, and 7 bases stayed unmatched. Per the germline V gene, CDR1 is DFQATT and CDR2 is SNEGSKA (reference sequence). The CDR3 consists of 11 residues. The DNA of the CDR3 is TGCAGTGCCAGGGAAGGGGGCAGCTACACCTTC. Protein product: CSAREGGSYTF.

V usage is TRBV21-1 and J usage is TRBJ2-2; the table assigns TRBD1, which was not confirmed against the DNA. TRBV21-1 is marked as a pseudogene. The CDR3 is made up of 16 amino acids. This CDR3 reads CASSKAWGQNTGELFF. CDR3 bases: TGTGCCAGCAGCAAAGCATGGGGACAGAACACCGGGGAGCTGTTTTTT.

The rearrangement uses TRBV7-8 and TRBJ2-1; the match to TRBD2 covers 12 bases. Germline CDR1 reads SGHVS; CDR2 reads FQNEAQ. CDR3 length equals 19 residues. Germline trimming cut 2 bases from V and 2 bases from J; bases unmatched to any gene: 10. CDR3 nucleotide sequence: TGTGCCAGCAGCTTAAGCCCAGCTAGCGGGAGGGCCACCTACAATGAGCAGTTCTTC. Its protein product is CASSLSPASGRATYNEQFF. The variable domain in full, with the rest retrieved from reference TRBV7-8 and TRBJ2-1, is GAGVSQSPRYKVAKRGQDVALRCDPISGHVSLFWYQQALGQGPEFLTYFQNEAQLDKSGLPSDRFFAERPEGSVSTLKIQRTQQEDSAVYLCASSLSPASGRATYNEQFFGPGTRLTVL.

This clone showed up just a few times. The chain is built from TRBV7-6 and TRBJ2-1; D ambiguous. Germline V lookup: CDR1 SGHVS, CDR2 FNYEAQ. The germline V and J ends were trimmed by 1 base and 7 bases, with 5 bases remaining between them. This CDR3 comprises 12 residues. The chain's CDR3 is CASSLVGNEQFF. The CDR3 nucleotides are TGTGCCAGCAGCTTAGTGGGGAATGAGCAGTTCTTC.

The V and J genes are TRBV5-1 and TRBJ2-2; TRBD2 matches 10 bases. Germline V lookup: CDR1 SGHRS, CDR2 YFSETQ. Germline trimming cut 3 bases from V and 5 bases from J; bases unmatched to any gene: 4. The CDR3 runs to 15 residues. The CDR3, as DNA: TGCGCCAGCAGCTCCGCTAGCGGGAGTACCGGGGAGCTGTTTTTT. Translated, it gives CASSSASGSTGELFF.

V is TRBV18 and J is TRBJ1-6; D remains unclear. Per the germline V gene, CDR1 is KGHSH and CDR2 is LQKENI. The CDR3 spans 14 residues. The V and J ends lost 2 bases and 8 bases respectively, with 10 bases between them. In DNA, the CDR3 is TGTGCCAGCTCACCAAACATTGGCCATTCACCCCTCCACTTT. Its translation is CASSPNIGHSPLHF.

The gene calls are TRBV10-3 and TRBJ1-6, with a weak D call TRBD1 (5 bases). Trimming removed 3 bases at V and 5 bases at J, with 8 bases between. The CDR3 sequence is 14 residues long. Germline V gives CDR1 ENHRY, CDR2 SYGVKD. The DNA of the CDR3 is TGTGCCATCAGTGACAGGGCTGATAATTCACCCCTCCACTTT. It is translated as CAISDRADNSPLHF.

The chain carries TRBV25-1 and TRBJ1-2; D is unresolved. V lost 1 base and J 8 bases, leaving 11 bases between the germline ends. Germline CDR1 reads MGHDK; CDR2 reads SYGVNS. The CDR3 is 13 amino acids. This CDR3 is CASSELTSEGYTF. The CDR3 nucleotides read TGTGCCAGCAGTGAATTAACGAGCGAGGGCTACACCTTC.

The V gene is TRBV5-8, the J gene TRBJ2-2; D is undetermined. Germline values: CDR1 SGHTS, CDR2 YDEGEE. This CDR3 is built from 14 residues. V was shortened by 4 bases and J by 5 bases, with 12 bases between the two germline ends. The CDR3: CASSHQQRTGELFF. The CDR3 region has the DNA TGTGCCAGCAGCCACCAACAACGAACCGGGGAGCTGTTTTTT.

The genes are TRBV12-1 and TRBJ2-3; the table's D gene call, TRBD2, was not cross checked with the DNA. TRBV12-1 is classified as a pseudogene. This CDR3 has 16 amino acids. In nucleotides, the CDR3 is TGTGCCAGCAGCTTCCTCCTAGGTGAGCTAGGAGATACGCAGTATTTT. It encodes CASSFLLGELGDTQYF.

The V and J genes are TRBV21-1 and TRBJ1-4; whether TRBD1, the table's D call, matches the DNA was not checked. TRBV21-1 is listed as a pseudogene. The CDR3 has 19 residues. For the CDR3, the DNA is TGTGCCAGCAGCAAAAAATCCCGGGACAGGGATGGGGCTAATGAAAAACTGTTTTTT. It codes for CASSKKSRDRDGANEKLFF.

The DNA of the CDR3 is TGTGCCACCAGCAGAGATGGACTAGCGGGGGTTAATCCTGGGGCCAACGTCCTGACTTTC. Protein sequence: CATSRDGLAGVNPGANVLTF. This sequence joins TRBV15 and TRBJ2-6, with 13 bases fitting TRBD2. With 0 bases clipped from V and 2 bases from J, the junction kept 7 bases outside the gene matches. Germline CDR1 is LNHNV and CDR2 is YYDKDF (reference sequence). The CDR3 has 20 amino acids.

This clone was seen just once. This sequence joins TRBV30 and TRBJ2-1; the D gene is possibly TRBD2 (7 bases). The CDR3 is 18 amino acids. The germline V and J ends were trimmed by 3 bases and 4 bases, with 25 bases remaining between them. Germline V gene lookup returns CDR1 GTSNPN and CDR2 SVGIG (reference sequence). This CDR3 reads CAWSFLGGASSGYNEQFF. In DNA form, the CDR3 reads TGTGCCTGGAGCTTCCTGGGGGGGGCTAGCTCGGGATACAATGAGCAGTTCTTC.

This clone was observed a few times. The chain joins TRBV19 to TRBJ1-5; D unclear. Germline V lookup: CDR1 LNHDA, CDR2 SQIVND (reference sequence). The CDR3 length is 12 residues. Trimming pared 0 bases from V and 12 bases from J, leaving 9 bases between. This chain's CDR3 is CASSIEVSYQHF. The DNA for the CDR3 is TGTGCCAGTAGTATAGAGGTCAGTTACCAGCATTTT.